This TCR beta chain is from a study of regulatory and conventional T cells in RAG deficiency. Study observations and caveats: These Omenn syndrome Treg sorts may hold peripherally activated cells instead. Omenn patients showed >85% Treg-Tconv overlap and shorter CDR3 lengths.

Measured with immunoSEQ multiplex PCR; TCRdb has only the in-frame clones, and not every one. The sample lists about 12,000 clones; roughly 93% were seen once. The count of this clone is one. The antigen remains undetermined. Losses at the gene ends were 1 base for V and 8 bases for J; bases not matched to a gene: 14. The CDR3 is made up of 17 amino acids. Looked up from germline, CDR1 is GTSNPN and CDR2 is SVGIG (reference sequence). Genomic DNA came from blood conventional CD4+ T cells gated CD25-low CD127-high. These same data were also listed under a study on regulatory T cells. That work states: The primer mix had 52 TRBV and 13 TRBJ primers.

V gene TRBV30 combines with J gene TRBJ2-4; 10 bases map to TRBD2. The sample was CD4+ effector T cells sorted from blood. This TCR came from a human donor in good health. The CDR3, as DNA: TGTGCCTGGAGTGACCACCCTAGCGGGGGTGGGGCGGACATTCAGTACTTC. It codes for CAWSDHPSGGGADIQYF.